Listed below are T cell receptor beta chains from one sample, sequenced in a study of cytomegalovirus exposure and HLA in healthy donors. Repertoires were generated with immunoSEQ multiplex PCR, while TCRdb's copy carries only in-frame clones and drops some. This table has approximately 190,000 clones, roughly 88% appearing once. Sequencing was carried out using PBMCs. These TCRs come from a woman in her 30s in good health and CMV-seropositive. CDR3s include the opening cysteine and the closing phenylalanine or tryptophan. Each record gives: V gene, D gene, J gene, CDR3 length, clone size, CDR3 protein, CDR3 DNA. A D gene is named only where the DNA matches it firmly. Size is stated for part of the rows, as once, few or many counts, or as a class when the clone is expanded.

>TRBV4-1|TRBD2|TRBJ2-7|18|.
CASSQAPWASGRAYEQYF
TGCGCCAGCAGCCAAGCGCCCTGGGCTAGCGGGAGAGCCTACGAGCAGTACTTC
>TRBV19|.|TRBJ2-1|15|.
CASSPSGDTYNEQFF
TGTGCCAGTAGTCCGAGCGGGGACACCTACAATGAGCAGTTCTTC
>TRBV19|.|TRBJ1-1|12|.
CASSIGATEAFF
TGTGCCAGTAGTATAGGGGCCACTGAAGCTTTCTTT
>TRBV5-1|TRBD2|TRBJ2-1|16|.
CASSRTSGGSYNEQFF
TGCGCCAGCAGCCGGACTAGCGGGGGCTCCTACAATGAGCAGTTCTTC
>TRBV10-3|TRBD2|TRBJ2-7|16|.
CAITPGGSGRVDEQYF
TGTGCCATCACTCCAGGAGGTAGCGGGAGGGTAGACGAGCAGTACTTC
>TRBV6-1|.|TRBJ1-2|12|once
CASLDQNYGYTF
TGTGCCAGCCTAGACCAGAACTATGGCTACACCTTC
>TRBV29-1|.|TRBJ1-1|13|.
CSSRTGGNTEAFF
TGCAGCTCACGAACAGGCGGGAACACTGAAGCTTTCTTT
>TRBV7-8|TRBD2|TRBJ2-5|15|.
CASSSAGTRQETQYF
TGTGCCAGCAGCTCAGCAGGGACTAGACAAGAGACCCAGTACTTC
>TRBV16|.|TRBJ2-1|12|.
CASSPQGDEQFF
TGTGCCAGCAGCCCACAGGGCGATGAGCAGTTCTTC
>TRBV29-1|TRBD1|TRBJ2-7|13|.
CSVHSTGAYEQYF
TGCAGCGTTCATTCTACAGGGGCCTACGAGCAGTACTTC
>TRBV27|TRBD1|TRBJ2-1|14|.
CASSQDRKYNEQFF
TGTGCCAGCAGTCAGGACAGGAAGTACAATGAGCAGTTCTTC
>TRBV18|.|TRBJ2-3|15|once
CASSPNREWTDTQYF
TGTGCCAGCTCACCAAACAGGGAATGGACAGATACGCAGTATTTT
>TRBV5-1|.|TRBJ2-5|12|.
CASSPQGETQYF
TGCGCCAGCAGCCCCCAGGGGGAGACCCAGTACTTC
>TRBV5-4|TRBD1|TRBJ2-7|14|.
CASSNRQGDYEQYF
TGTGCCAGCAGCAACCGACAGGGCGACTACGAGCAGTACTTC
>TRBV19|.|TRBJ2-6|14|.
CASEEGAGANVLTF
TGTGCCAGTGAAGAGGGGGCTGGGGCCAACGTCCTGACTTTC
>TRBV6-1|TRBD2|TRBJ2-1|16|.
CASSEALWTSGRGQFF
TGTGCCAGCAGTGAAGCGCTGTGGACTAGCGGCCGGGGGCAGTTCTTC
>TRBV28|TRBD1|TRBJ2-7|12|.
CASGTGTREQYF
TGTGCCAGCGGGACAGGGACCCGCGAGCAGTACTTC
>TRBV6-5|TRBD2|TRBJ2-3|16|.
CASSYSAAGSTDTQYF
TGTGCCAGCAGTTACTCGGCAGCGGGGAGCACAGATACGCAGTATTTT
>TRBV30|.|TRBJ1-5|13|.
CAWSREWDQPQHF
TGTGCCTGGAGTCGGGAGTGGGATCAGCCCCAGCATTTT
>TRBV7-6|TRBD1|TRBJ2-5|15|.
CASSLTGGYQETQYF
TGTGCCAGCAGCTTGACAGGGGGGTACCAAGAGACCCAGTACTTC
>TRBV27|.|TRBJ1-2|15|few
CASSPGWTATYGYTF
TGTGCCAGCAGTCCTGGCTGGACAGCAACCTATGGCTACACCTTC
>TRBV28|.|TRBJ2-7|14|.
CASRDAGGGYEQYF
TGTGCCAGCAGGGACGCAGGGGGAGGCTACGAGCAGTACTTC
>TRBV6-1|TRBD2|TRBJ2-5|15|.
CASLAGGRPWETQYF
TGTGCCAGCCTAGCGGGAGGCCGCCCGTGGGAGACCCAGTACTTC
>TRBV27|TRBD2|TRBJ2-5|13|.
CASSRTRSETQYF
TGTGCCAGCAGTAGGACTAGGTCTGAGACCCAGTACTTC
>TRBV5-4|.|TRBJ1-1|14|few
CASSLARANTEAFF
TGTGCCAGCAGCTTGGCCAGGGCAAACACTGAAGCTTTCTTT